This TCR beta chain was recovered during a study of CD4+ T cells in melanoma. A few counts support this clone. V was cut by 2 bases and J by 6 bases, with 11 bases left in between. CDR1 is SGHRS and CDR2 is YFSETQ in the germline V gene. The CDR3 runs 13 residues. Using immunoSEQ multiplex PCR, the repertoire was profiled, and TCRdb retains in-frame clones only, with some absent. Here the sample spans about 11,000 clones, roughly 62% being singletons. This receptor was taken from a human donor with melanoma. Sequencing was performed on cells from a culture (not recorded whether cultured in vitro). V and J are TRBV5-1 and TRBJ1-2; no definite D call. The CDR3 protein is CASSFSGPDGYTF. For the CDR3, the DNA is TGCGCCAGCAGCTTCTCAGGTCCCGATGGCTACACCTTC.